The 31 T cell receptor beta chains reported below all come from one sample, sequenced in a study of graft-versus-host responses after intestinal transplantation. Clones were read by immunoSEQ multiplex PCR, and TCRdb kept only the in-frame ones, dropping some. The data hold about 97,000 clones, with about nine tenths observed a single time. Their target antigens are unknown. Sequences were derived from unstimulated CD4+ T cells sorted from spleen or lymph node cells, sampled before transplant. Every receptor here comes from a human donor who was the organ donor for an intestinal transplant.

This chain joins TRBV4-1 and TRBJ2-1, with D possibly matching TRBD2 (7 bases). CDR3 length: 16 amino acids. V was pared by 3 bases and J by 1 base, with 13 bases between. CDR1 is MGHRA and CDR2 is YSYEKL in the germline V gene. The CDR3 coding sequence is TGCGCCAGCAGCCAGCAAGGGGGGGCATCCTACAATGAGCAGTTCTTC. As protein: CASSQQGGASYNEQFF.

The chain recombines TRBV7-6 with TRBJ2-3; 12 positions match TRBD1. The length of the CDR3 is 16 residues. Germline loops: CDR1 SGHVS, CDR2 FNYEAQ. Unmatched junction bases numbered 3, after V lost 1 base and J lost 4 bases. The CDR3 nucleotides read TGTGCCAGCAGCTTAGAGGGGACAGGGGGCGCAGATACGCAGTATTTT. Its translation: CASSLEGTGGADTQYF.

The rearrangement links TRBV18 to TRBJ2-7, with 7 bases identical to TRBD1. The junction had 8 bases not matched to a gene; V was cut back by 5 bases and J by 1 base. Germline-derived CDR1 and CDR2 are KGHSH and LQKENI. This CDR3 is built from 15 residues. CDR3 sequence (DNA): TGTGCCAGCTCAACAAGACAGGGAGTATCCTACGAGCAGTACTTC. This sequence encodes CASSTRQGVSYEQYF.

The V and J genes are TRBV18 and TRBJ1-2; the match to TRBD1 covers 7 bases. Germline CDR1 is KGHSH and CDR2 is LQKENI. The CDR3 has 13 residues. V lost 6 bases to trimming and J lost 6 bases; unmatched junction nucleotides: 7. The CDR3 spells CASSLKQGNGYTF. CDR3 coding DNA: TGTGCCAGCTCCCTAAAACAGGGGAATGGCTACACCTTC.

This chain connects TRBV7-8 to TRBJ1-2; 8 bases are a match to TRBD1. The CDR3 covers 15 residues. V lost 5 bases and J lost 5; bases outside the gene matches: 10. Germline CDR1 and CDR2: SGHVS and FQNEAQ. DNA for the CDR3: TGTGCCAGCAGCGCGTCCCGGACAGGGCCTTATGGCTACACCTTC. Protein: CASSASRTGPYGYTF.

J is TRBJ2-2 and V is TRBV11-2; perhaps TRBD2 as D (7 bases). Germline CDR1 reads SGHAT; CDR2 reads FQNNGV. This CDR3 is built from 15 residues. V was pared by 1 base and J by 4 bases, with 10 bases between. The CDR3: CASSLVGGATGELFF. The CDR3 DNA sequence: TGTGCCAGCAGCTTAGTGGGGGGGGCCACCGGGGAGCTGTTTTTT.

The genes are TRBV30 and TRBJ2-7; TRBD1 matches 10 bases. Germline CDR1 reads GTSNPN; CDR2 reads SVGIG (reference sequence). This CDR3 region has 19 residues. V trimming: 0 bases; J trimming: 3 bases; junction bases outside the gene matches: 17. The CDR3 sequence: CAWSVQGPGQGRNFYEQYF. DNA of the CDR3: TGTGCCTGGAGTGTTCAGGGCCCGGGACAGGGGCGAAACTTCTACGAGCAGTACTTC.

The rearrangement joins TRBV5-4 to TRBJ1-1; D is unresolved. There are 15 residues in the CDR3. Looked up from germline, CDR1 is SGHNT and CDR2 is YYREEE (reference sequence). V was cut by 2 bases and J by 2 bases, with 13 bases left in between. CDR3 bases: TGTGCCAGCAGCTTCATGCACCGCGCTAACACTGAAGCTTTCTTT. Translation: CASSFMHRANTEAFF.

V is TRBV7-2 and J is TRBJ2-7; D is perhaps TRBD2 (6 bases). The V end was cut by 0 bases, the J end by 4 bases, with 10 bases between. The CDR3 is made up of 14 amino acids. Germline values: CDR1 SGHTA, CDR2 FQGNSA. The CDR3 DNA follows: TGTGCCAGCAGCTTAGCGGGGGGAGTGTACGAGCAGTACTTC. Translating gives CASSLAGGVYEQYF. The full variable domain, rest sourced from reference TRBV7-2 and TRBJ2-7, is GAGVSQSPSNKVTEKGKDVELRCDPISGHTALYWYRQSLGQGLEFLIYFQGNSAPDKSGLPSDRFSAERTGGSVSTLTIQRTQQEDSAVYLCASSLAGGVYEQYFGPGTRLTVT.

V is TRBV5-1 and J is TRBJ2-2, with D maybe TRBD1 (6 bases). Trimming removed 4 bases from V and 1 base from J, with 14 bases in between. The CDR3 runs to 16 residues. In germline, CDR1 is SGHRS, CDR2 YFSETQ. The CDR3 reads CASSSLPGQNTGELFF. In DNA form, the CDR3 reads TGCGCCAGCAGCAGCCTACCGGGACAGAACACCGGGGAGCTGTTTTTT.

The chain is built from TRBV27 and TRBJ2-4; perhaps TRBD2 as D (7 bases). Germline V CDR1 and CDR2: MNHEY, SMNVEV (reference sequence). Between the trimmed V and J ends, which lost 5 bases and 3 bases, there was a span of 17 bases. The CDR3 sequence is 16 residues long. The CDR3 here is CASSPRAGAIKNIQYF. In nucleotides, the CDR3 is TGTGCCAGCAGTCCCCGGGCGGGGGCCATCAAAAACATTCAGTACTTC.

As regards this clone: The same CDR3 arises from other DNA sequences in this sample as well. V gene TRBV5-1 combines with J gene TRBJ2-1; the match to TRBD2 covers 9 bases. The CDR3 is 16 residues long. The germline V gene has CDR1 SGHRS and CDR2 YFSETQ. V lost 0 bases and J lost 4; bases outside the gene matches: 5. CDR3 in amino acids: CASSLAGGGDYNEQFF. The CDR3 DNA is TGCGCCAGCAGCTTGGCCGGCGGGGGGGATTACAATGAGCAGTTCTTC.

CDR3 in DNA: TGTGCCAGCAGTCCCTGGACAGGGGTCCTCACCAGAGGCTCTATTTACGAGCAGTACTTC. The encoded protein is CASSPWTGVLTRGSIYEQYF. The chain recombines TRBV27 with TRBJ2-7; 9 nucleotides line up with TRBD1. This CDR3 comprises 20 residues. Germline trimming cut 5 bases from V and 4 bases from J; bases unmatched to any gene: 24. The germline CDR1 and CDR2 sequences are MNHEY and SMNVEV (reference sequence).

The CDR3 spells CASSIGAGWKETQYF. As DNA, the CDR3 is TGTGCCAGTAGTATAGGGGCAGGGTGGAAAGAGACCCAGTACTTC. The chain joins TRBV19 to TRBJ2-5; D might be TRBD1 (5 bases). The CDR3 totals 15 residues. Trimming left V 1 base short and J 3 bases short, with 12 bases between. Per the germline V gene, CDR1 is LNHDA and CDR2 is SQIVND (reference sequence).

This chain links TRBV11-3 with TRBJ1-1; 8 positions agree with TRBD1. This CDR3 region has 17 residues. V was pared by 0 bases and J by 4 bases, with 10 bases of the junction left unmatched. Germline V gene sequence: CDR1 SGHNT, CDR2 YENEEA. Here the CDR3 DNA reads TGTGCCAGCAGCTTAGAGGCCGCTGGGCAGGGGGCCACTGAAGCTTTCTTT. Translation gives CASSLEAAGQGATEAFF.

The rearrangement uses TRBV11-2 and TRBJ1-6; 9 bases match TRBD1. V lost 5 bases, J lost 5 bases, and 1 base stayed unmatched. CDR1 SGHAT and CDR2 FQNNGV come from the germline V gene. This CDR3 has 14 amino acids. CDR3: CASSRDRDNSPLHF. DNA for the CDR3: TGTGCCAGCAGCCGGGACAGGGATAATTCACCCCTCCACTTT.

The V gene is TRBV11-2, the J gene TRBJ2-2, with no clear D. V lost 8 bases and J 2 bases, leaving 15 bases between the germline ends. The V gene's germline CDR1 is SGHAT and CDR2 FQNNGV. This CDR3 comprises 15 residues. This CDR3 is CASSPRSVNTGELFF. The CDR3 region has the DNA TGTGCCAGCTCCCCCCGGTCGGTTAACACCGGGGAGCTGTTTTTT.

V gene TRBV25-1 combines with J gene TRBJ2-3; TRBD2 matches at 9 bases. The CDR3 contains 16 residues. V gave up 3 bases and J gave up 2 bases; unmatched junction bases: 6. The germline gives CDR1 MGHDK, CDR2 SYGVNS. In nucleotides, the CDR3 is TGTGCCAGCAGTGAGTGGAGCGGGGGGACCACAGATACGCAGTATTTT. Residues: CASSEWSGGTTDTQYF.

The gene calls are TRBV28 and TRBJ1-5; D gene unclear. This CDR3 is 15 amino acids long. Germline lookup yields CDR1 MDHEN and CDR2 SYDVKM. V was cut by 3 bases and J by 3 bases, with 12 bases left in between. The CDR3 nucleotides read TGTGCCAGCAGTTTTCGATCGGGTAACAATCAGCCCCAGCATTTT. This translates into CASSFRSGNNQPQHF.

V is TRBV7-2 and J is TRBJ1-3; no reliable D call. CDR3 size: 17 residues. The germline V gene encodes CDR1 SGHTA and CDR2 FQGNSA. Trimming removed 5 bases from V and 2 bases from J, with 19 bases in between. CDR3 sequence: CASSARLSAVAGNTIYF. CDR3 nucleotide sequence: TGTGCCAGCAGCGCCCGCTTGAGTGCTGTGGCTGGAAACACCATATATTTT.

The chain links TRBV6-5 to TRBJ1-5; 7 bases line up with TRBD1. CDR3 length: 15 residues. With 0 bases clipped from V and 1 base from J, the junction kept 0 bases outside the gene matches. Germline V lookup: CDR1 MNHEY, CDR2 SVGAGI. The CDR3 region is CASSYSGGSNQPQHF. CDR3 nucleotides: TGTGCCAGCAGTTACTCAGGGGGCAGCAATCAGCCCCAGCATTTT.

This chain uses TRBV5-4 with TRBJ2-7; 8 bases line up with TRBD1. The CDR3 is made up of 15 amino acids. Germline V gives CDR1 SGHNT, CDR2 YYREEE (reference sequence). The J segment lost 0 bases and the V segment lost 4 bases, leaving 6 bases of the junction unmatched. The CDR3 DNA reads TGTGCCAGCAGCGCGGACAGGGCGAGCTCCTACGAGCAGTACTTC. Protein product: CASSADRASSYEQYF.

V and J are TRBV5-4 and TRBJ2-3; TRBD2 might be the D (5 bases). The CDR3 has 13 amino acids. The V gene's germline CDR1 is SGHNT and CDR2 YYREEE (reference sequence). V lost 4 bases, J lost 4 bases, and 10 bases lay in between. The CDR3 DNA reads TGTGCCAGCAGCCGGGAACTAGCAGATACGCAGTATTTT. Amino acid sequence: CASSRELADTQYF.

The V call is TRBV7-2, the J call TRBJ2-5, with a possible D match to TRBD1 (6 bases). CDR1 is SGHTA, CDR2 FQGNSA, per germline. Deletions cut 5 bases from V and 6 bases from J, with 13 bases between. The CDR3 covers 13 residues. The CDR3 nucleotides read TGTGCCAGCAGCCGTACAGGGATACAGACCCAGTACTTC. Translated, it gives CASSRTGIQTQYF.

The V gene is TRBV7-2, the J gene TRBJ1-2; D unclear. Trimming cost V 5 bases and J 14 bases, with 15 bases left between them. Germline CDR1 reads SGHTA; CDR2 reads FQGNSA. The CDR3 length is 11 residues. CDR3 residues: CASSPSGVYTF. The CDR3 coding sequence is TGTGCCAGCAGCCCGTCCGGGGTATATACCTTC.

The V gene is TRBV5-1, the J gene TRBJ1-2; D is uncertain. The CDR3 has 13 residues. CDR1 is SGHRS, CDR2 YFSETQ, per germline. V lost 2 bases to trimming and J lost 4 bases, with 9 bases between them. Here the CDR3 DNA reads TGCGCCAGCAGCTTTTACAGCTTCTATGGCTACACCTTC. It codes for CASSFYSFYGYTF.

V is TRBV6-5 and J is TRBJ2-7; D is perhaps TRBD1 (5 bases). Germline lookup yields CDR1 MNHEY and CDR2 SVGAGI. Trimming removed 6 bases from V and 4 bases from J, with 10 bases in between. The CDR3 totals 12 residues. The CDR3 reads CASRGQTYEQYF. The CDR3 DNA is TGTGCCAGCAGAGGACAAACTTACGAGCAGTACTTC.

The gene calls are TRBV11-2 and TRBJ1-6; D unclear. This CDR3 comprises 13 residues. V was cut by 0 bases and J by 9 bases, with 6 bases left in between. In germline, CDR1 is SGHAT, CDR2 FQNNGV. The CDR3 protein is CASSLDRSSPLHF. The CDR3 DNA follows: TGTGCCAGCAGCTTAGATCGGAGTTCACCCCTCCACTTT.

The rearrangement links TRBV7-9 to TRBJ1-2; D is unresolved. The V and J ends lost 3 bases and 5 bases respectively, with 7 bases between them. The CDR3 extends over 12 amino acids. CDR1 and CDR2 from the germline V gene are SEHNR and FQNEAQ (reference sequence). CDR3 DNA sequence: TGTGCCAGCAGCTTCGAGGCTTATGGCTACACCTTC. Translating it yields CASSFEAYGYTF.

The chain has TRBV29-1 and TRBJ2-3; TRBD2 is a possible D gene (6 bases). The V end lost 6 bases, the J end lost 0 bases, and 13 bases lay between the germline ends. The germline V gene encodes CDR1 SQVTM and CDR2 ANQGSEA. This CDR3 is 14 amino acids long. The CDR3 protein is CSVVGTQSTDTQYF. CDR3 nucleotides: TGCAGCGTCGTCGGGACTCAGAGCACAGATACGCAGTATTTT.

The gene calls are TRBV7-2 and TRBJ2-7; 9 positions agree with TRBD2. Germline V gene lookup returns CDR1 SGHTA and CDR2 FQGNSA. Trimming removed 2 bases from V and 7 bases from J; junction bases left unmatched: 15. This CDR3 region has 17 residues. CDR3 coding DNA: TGTGCCAGCAGCTTAAGGGGCCTAGCGGGGAGGGCGTTGGAGCAGTACTTC. This gives the protein CASSLRGLAGRALEQYF.